The clone carrying this T cell receptor beta chain was seen ten or more times. Its cognate antigen is unknown. This specimen belongs to a study of cytomegalovirus exposure and HLA in healthy donors. The overall study: HLA-typed donors contributed around 88 million unique TCRs, which were held in an early data release.

Vbeta (60) and Jbeta (13) primers were used in the PCR. Using immunoSEQ multiplex PCR, the repertoire was profiled, and TCRdb retains in-frame clones only, with some absent. The sample contains 120,000 to 150,000 clones, 73% of which appear only once. The V gene's germline CDR1 is MNHEY and CDR2 SVGAGI. The CDR3 is made up of 11 amino acids. The V end was cut by 5 bases, the J end by 10 bases, with 11 bases between. Study-wide results and limits: Some V segments, including TRBV6-2 and TRBV6-3, were excluded as indistinguishable. As a later analysis showed, a missense DCLRE1C variant was linked to trimming of TCR beta V- and J-genes.

The sample comprised PBMCs. The chain has TRBV6-5 and TRBJ1-1; the D is unclear. This TCR was recovered from a woman between 40 and 55 years old in good health and CMV-seronegative. CDR3 loop: CASSDTGRAFF. DNA of the CDR3: TGTGCCAGCAGTGACACCGGGAGAGCTTTCTTT.